Each of the 9 T cell receptor beta chains below was sequenced from the same sample in a study of T cell changes during pregnancy in multiple sclerosis. Using immunoSEQ multiplex PCR, the repertoire was profiled, and TCRdb retains in-frame clones only, with some absent. This sample has 50,000 or so clones, with approximately 90% found just once. This sample comprised CD8+ T cells from peripheral blood mononuclear cells, obtained after pregnancy. These receptors were obtained from a female donor with multiple sclerosis, enrolled in a pregnancy study.

The CDR3, as DNA: TGTGCCAGCAGCCCTGGCGGGGGCACAGATACGCAGTATTTT. It yields the protein CASSPGGGTDTQYF. The chain joins TRBV7-3 to TRBJ2-3; maybe TRBD2 (6 bases). The CDR3 covers 14 residues. V was cut by 5 bases and J by 1 base, with 10 bases left in between. The germline CDR1 and CDR2 sequences are SGHTA and FQGTGA.

CDR3 nucleotide sequence: TGCGCCAGCAGCTTGAGTGGACTACTAACCTACGAGCAGTACTTC. Translated, it gives CASSLSGLLTYEQYF. This sequence joins TRBV5-1 and TRBJ2-7; possibly TRBD2 for D (6 bases). V was pared by 1 base and J by 2 bases, with 13 bases between. CDR1 and CDR2 (germline): SGHRS, YFSETQ. This CDR3 is 15 amino acids long. Supplemented by reference TRBV5-1 and TRBJ2-7, the full variable domain reads KAGVTQTPRYLIKTRGQQVTLSCSPISGHRSVSWYQQTPGQGLQFLFEYFSETQRNKGNFPGRFSGRQFSNSRSEMNVSTLELGDSALYLCASSLSGLLTYEQYFGPGTRLTVT.

V is TRBV27 and J is TRBJ1-2; TRBD1 matches at 9 bases. V shed 5 bases and J 5 bases; nucleotides not matched to a gene: 3. This CDR3 has 13 amino acids. Germline-derived CDR1 and CDR2 are MNHEY and SMNVEV (reference sequence). For the CDR3, the DNA is TGTGCCAGCAGTATCGGACAGGGGTATGGCTACACCTTC. It codes for CASSIGQGYGYTF.

This clone was counted a few times. V and J are TRBV7-9 and TRBJ2-5; D is perhaps TRBD2 (5 bases). V lost 5 bases to trimming and J lost 5 bases, with 12 bases between them. Germline CDR1 reads SEHNR; CDR2 reads FQNEAQ (reference sequence). This CDR3 spans 13 amino acids. The CDR3, as DNA: TGTGCCAGCAGCCCGGAGGTGGCCGAGACCCAGTACTTC. This gives the protein CASSPEVAETQYF.

The gene calls are TRBV6-5 and TRBJ2-5, with 8 bases fitting TRBD1. Germline-derived CDR1 and CDR2 are MNHEY and SVGAGI. V dropped 3 bases and J dropped 2; count of bases not matched to a gene: 2. The CDR3 length is 14 residues. Here the CDR3 reads CASSYQGAQETQYF. CDR3 DNA: TGTGCCAGCAGTTATCAGGGGGCACAAGAGACCCAGTACTTC.

The genes are TRBV5-1 and TRBJ2-7; 10 positions match TRBD2. This CDR3 is built from 15 residues. J gave up 6 bases and V 1 base, and 7 bases lay outside the gene matches. Looked up from germline, CDR1 is SGHRS and CDR2 is YFSETQ. The CDR3 DNA follows: TGCGCCAGCAGCTTGAATAGCGGGGGGCCCCGCGAGCAGTACTTC. It is translated as CASSLNSGGPREQYF.

CDR3: CASSQVFGGGADTQYF. DNA of the CDR3: TGTGCCAGCAGCCAGGTGTTCGGCGGGGGGGCGGATACGCAGTATTTT. V is TRBV4-2 and J is TRBJ2-3, with 9 bases fitting TRBD2. The V and J ends lost 3 bases and 6 bases, in that order; junction bases with no gene match: 10. The CDR3 runs 16 residues. Germline-derived CDR1 and CDR2 are LGHNA and YNFKEQ.

The chain has TRBV11-3 and TRBJ2-7; D ambiguous. Trimming removed 5 bases at V and 6 bases at J, with 11 bases between. CDR1 is SGHNT, CDR2 YENEEA, per germline. The CDR3 has 12 amino acids. The CDR3 DNA reads as TGTGCCAGCAGCCAGGCCACCGGCGAGCAGTACTTC. This gives the protein CASSQATGEQYF. Based on the CDR3 plus reference TRBV11-3 and TRBJ2-7, the full variable domain is EAGVVQSPRYKIIEKKQPVAFWCNPISGHNTLYWYLQNLGQGPELLIRYENEEAVDDSQLPKDRFSAERLKGVDSTLKIQPAELGDSAVYLCASSQATGEQYFGPGTRLTVT.

The chain links TRBV5-4 to TRBJ1-1; D gene unclear. The CDR3 covers 13 residues. The germline CDR1 and CDR2 sequences are SGHNT and YYREEE (reference sequence). V lost 0 bases, J lost 5 bases, and 8 bases lay in between. CDR3 in amino acids: CASSLASWTEAFF. CDR3 nucleotide sequence: TGTGCCAGCAGCTTGGCCAGTTGGACTGAAGCTTTCTTT. The variable domain in full, completed from reference TRBV5-4 and TRBJ1-1, reads ETGVTQSPTHLIKTRGQQVTLRCSSQSGHNTVSWYQQALGQGPQFIFQYYREEENGRGNFPPRFSGLQFPNYSSELNVNALELDDSALYLCASSLASWTEAFFGQGTRLTVV.